This entry lists 24 T cell receptor beta chains sequenced from one sample in a study of blood T cell repertoires in COVID-19. Produced via immunoSEQ multiplex PCR; TCRdb's table is partial and in-frame only. The sample contains 350,000 to 450,000 clones, approximately 93% of which appear only once. Sequencing used PBMCs or T cells enriched from blood (not recorded which). These receptors all come from a woman aged 40-49 years who had been exposed to COVID-19.

The V call is TRBV19, the J call TRBJ1-2; D is ambiguous. In germline, CDR1 is LNHDA, CDR2 SQIVND (reference sequence). With 5 bases removed from V and 4 bases from J, the gap between germline ends came to 5 bases. The CDR3 extends over 11 amino acids. The CDR3 spells CASSSSYGYTF. The CDR3 coding sequence is TGTGCCAGTAGTTCCTCCTATGGCTACACCTTC.

The gene calls are TRBV13 and TRBJ2-5; 7 nucleotides line up with TRBD2. The CDR3 is 14 residues long. Germline V lookup: CDR1 PRHDT, CDR2 FYEKMQ (reference sequence). After removal of 5 bases from V and 4 bases from J, the junction contained 7 bases not matched to a gene. The CDR3 here is CASSPRGGAETQYF. CDR3 nucleotides: TGTGCCAGCAGCCCCCGGGGAGGGGCAGAGACCCAGTACTTC. The whole variable domain, remainder taken from reference TRBV13 and TRBJ2-5, is AAGVIQSPRHLIKEKRETATLKCYPIPRHDTVYWYQQGPGQDPQFLISFYEKMQSDKGSIPDRFSAQQFSDYHSELNMSSLELGDSALYFCASSPRGGAETQYFGPGTRLLVL.

In its sample, this clone was seen once. The rearrangement joins TRBV5-1 to TRBJ1-1; a weak D match, TRBD1 (6 bases). The CDR3 is 15 residues long. The germline CDR1 and CDR2 sequences are SGHRS and YFSETQ. Trimming removed 3 bases from V and 3 bases from J, with 15 bases in between. CDR3 sequence (DNA): TGCGCCAGCAGCTGGACGGACAGCCTCGACACTGAAGCTTTCTTT. Its protein product is CASSWTDSLDTEAFF.

This chain connects TRBV7-5 to TRBJ1-2; TRBD1 is the table's D call and was not checked against the DNA. TRBV7-5 constitutes a pseudogene. This CDR3 is 17 amino acids long. CDR3 DNA sequence: TGTGTCAGAAGCTTAGCGTACAGGGTATGGTCGGGATATGGCTACACCTTC. Protein: CVRSLAYRVWSGYGYTF.

The chain combines TRBV6-1 with TRBJ1-6, with TRBD1 matching 7 bases. CDR1 is MNHNS, CDR2 SASEGT, per germline. With V trimmed by 4 bases and J by 14 bases, 17 bases remained unmatched. This CDR3 contains 16 residues. CDR3 nucleotide sequence: TGTGCCAGCAGTGCCTACAGTTCCGGGACAGAACTCACCCTCCACTTT. It specifies CASSAYSSGTELTLHF.

V is TRBV7-9 and J is TRBJ2-6; 7 bases align to TRBD1. The CDR3 covers 16 residues. Germline lookup yields CDR1 SEHNR and CDR2 FQNEAQ (reference sequence). Trimming removed 6 bases from V and 0 bases from J; junction bases left unmatched: 5. The CDR3 region has the DNA TGTGCCAGCAGACGGGACAGTACCTCTGGGGCCAACGTCCTGACTTTC. It is translated as CASRRDSTSGANVLTF.

CDR3 sequence: CASSPEVFYGYTF. The CDR3 coding sequence is TGTGCCAGCAGTCCCGAGGTCTTCTATGGCTACACCTTC. This chain uses TRBV28 with TRBJ1-2, with D unresolved. The CDR3 sequence is 13 residues long. The germline V and J ends were trimmed by 5 bases and 4 bases, with 11 bases remaining between them. Germline CDR1 MDHEN, CDR2 SYDVKM.

This chain links TRBV2 with TRBJ1-1; possible D gene TRBD1, 6 bases. The CDR3 has 13 residues. Germline V gene data show CDR1 as SNHLY and CDR2 as FYNNEI. Trimming removed 7 bases from V and 0 bases from J, with 9 bases in between. The CDR3 is CASKGQLNTEAFF. The CDR3 DNA follows: TGTGCCAGCAAAGGACAGCTGAACACTGAAGCTTTCTTT.

The CDR3 bases are TGCAGTGCTAGTTCCCCCTCTACAGCTTTCTTT. Residues: CSASSPSTAFF. J is TRBJ1-1 and V is TRBV20-1, with D unresolved. The germline gives CDR1 DFQATT, CDR2 SNEGSKA (reference sequence). V dropped 3 bases and J dropped 10 bases, with 12 bases sitting between them. This CDR3 has 11 residues.

The V and J genes are TRBV3-1 (or the pseudogene TRBV3-2) and TRBJ1-2; D is uncertain. Trimming stripped 4 bases from V and 5 bases from J, with 8 bases between. Germline V gives CDR1 LGHDT, CDR2 YNNKEL (reference sequence). This CDR3 is 12 amino acids long. CDR3 bases: TGTGCCAGCAGCCCTGGCAGGTATGGCTACACCTTC. This translates into CASSPGRYGYTF.

The genes are TRBV19 and TRBJ1-3; the D is unclear. Germline CDR1 is LNHDA and CDR2 is SQIVND (reference sequence). The CDR3 covers 16 residues. V lost 1 base and J 0 bases, leaving 10 bases between the germline ends. The CDR3 DNA sequence: TGTGCCAGTAGTATAGGCGGAGGGAGCTCTGGAAACACCATATATTTT. It is translated as CASSIGGGSSGNTIYF. The complete variable domain, with remaining parts taken from reference TRBV19 and TRBJ1-3, reads DGGITQSPKYLFRKEGQNVTLSCEQNLNHDAMYWYRQDPGQGLRLIYYSQIVNDFQKGDIAEGYSVSREKKESFPLTVTSAQKNPTAFYLCASSIGGGSSGNTIYFGEGSWLTVV.

This clone has only one observation. This chain joins TRBV18 and TRBJ2-1, with a tentative D call TRBD1 (6 bases). The CDR3 sequence is 15 residues long. Germline loops: CDR1 KGHSH, CDR2 LQKENI. Trimming pared 2 bases from V and 5 bases from J, leaving 13 bases between. CDR3 DNA sequence: TGTGCCAGCTCACCAATAAAGGGGGTACACAATGAGCAGTTCTTC. Amino acid sequence: CASSPIKGVHNEQFF.

The V gene is TRBV7-8, the J gene TRBJ1-3, with D unclear. This CDR3 has 14 residues. V was shortened by 1 base and J by 2 bases, with 6 bases between the two germline ends. Looked up from germline, CDR1 is SGHVS and CDR2 is FQNEAQ. The CDR3 nucleotides read TGTGCCAGCAGCTTAGTAGTAACTGGAAACACCATATATTTT. This sequence encodes CASSLVVTGNTIYF.

This rearrangement joins TRBV4-3 to TRBJ2-3; D unclear. V lost 0 bases and J lost 0, with 13 bases in between. Germline CDR1 reads LGHNA; CDR2 reads YSLEER. This CDR3 contains 17 residues. CDR3 nucleotide sequence: TGCGCCAGCAGCCAAGATCCCCATACTGCTAGCACAGATACGCAGTATTTT. It codes for CASSQDPHTASTDTQYF.

V usage is TRBV7-9 and J usage is TRBJ1-2; D remains ambiguous. This CDR3 comprises 12 residues. Germline V gives CDR1 SEHNR, CDR2 FQNEAQ (reference sequence). V lost 3 bases and J lost 7, with 9 bases in between. CDR3 residues: CASSFSAGGYTF. As DNA, the CDR3 is TGTGCCAGCAGCTTTTCCGCGGGTGGCTACACCTTC.

V is TRBV5-6 and J is TRBJ2-7, with a tentative D call TRBD2 (5 bases). V was clipped by 4 bases and J by 0 bases, with 17 bases between them. Germline loops: CDR1 SGHDT, CDR2 YYEEEE. The CDR3 totals 16 residues. This chain's CDR3 is CASSRRAAGFSYEQYF. The CDR3 DNA follows: TGTGCCAGCAGCCGACGGGCGGCGGGCTTCTCCTACGAGCAGTACTTC.

The chain links TRBV2 to TRBJ1-5, with 8 bases lining up with TRBD1. V shed 6 bases, J shed 7 bases, and the junction held 8 bases outside the gene matches. From germline, CDR1 is SNHLY and CDR2 FYNNEI. The CDR3 totals 14 residues. The DNA for the CDR3 is TGTGCCAGCAGCGCTACAGGGGGGAGGCAGCCCCAGCATTTT. It specifies CASSATGGRQPQHF.

The chain is built from TRBV15 and TRBJ1-5; tentative D call: TRBD1 (6 bases). The CDR3 runs 17 residues. Germline V gene data show CDR1 as LNHNV and CDR2 as YYDKDF (reference sequence). V was trimmed by 5 bases and J by 0 bases, leaving 17 bases between them. CDR3 sequence: CATSGRGDLYSNQPQHF. CDR3 DNA sequence: TGTGCCACCAGCGGGAGGGGGGATTTATATAGCAATCAGCCCCAGCATTTT.

This chain joins TRBV29-1 and TRBJ1-5; 7 bases agree with TRBD1. There are 13 residues in the CDR3. Unmatched junction bases numbered 6, after V lost 5 bases and J lost 5 bases. Germline lookup yields CDR1 SQVTM and CDR2 ANQGSEA. The CDR3 loop is CSVRTGYDQPQHF. The CDR3 DNA follows: TGCAGCGTTCGGACAGGATACGATCAGCCCCAGCATTTT.

The V gene is TRBV27, the J gene TRBJ2-3, with 11 positions matching TRBD2. Germline CDR1 reads MNHEY; CDR2 reads SMNVEV (reference sequence). The CDR3 totals 15 residues. V lost 5 bases to trimming and J lost 5 bases; unmatched junction nucleotides: 6. CDR3 nucleotides: TGTGCCAGCAGTGATAGCGGGGGGGCGAGAGATACGCAGTATTTT. Translated: CASSDSGGARDTQYF.

The rearrangement joins TRBV7-9 to TRBJ1-5, with TRBD1 matching over 8 bases. J gave up 3 bases and V 1 base, and 2 bases lay outside the gene matches. The CDR3 is made up of 15 amino acids. CDR1 and CDR2 (germline): SEHNR, FQNEAQ (reference sequence). CDR3 sequence: CASSLGQGTNQPQHF. CDR3 DNA sequence: TGTGCCAGCAGCTTAGGACAGGGGACCAATCAGCCCCAGCATTTT.

The V gene is TRBV10-3, the J gene TRBJ1-1; possibly TRBD1 for D (5 bases). The germline V gene has CDR1 ENHRY and CDR2 SYGVKD. V lost 5 bases and J lost 2, with 12 bases in between. This CDR3 has 14 residues. The CDR3 DNA reads TGTGCCATCAGTCAGGGTCTAGTTAACACTGAAGCTTTCTTT. Translated: CAISQGLVNTEAFF.

This rearrangement joins TRBV10-2 to TRBJ2-7, with D maybe TRBD1 (5 bases). CDR1 and CDR2 (germline): WSHSY, SAAADI. The CDR3 sequence is 16 residues long. Between the trimmed V and J ends, which lost 8 bases and 3 bases, there was a span of 23 bases. CDR3 region: CASSIRTGASIYEQYF. The CDR3 DNA follows: TGCGCCAGCTCGATCCGAACAGGTGCCTCAATCTACGAGCAGTACTTC.

This clone was seen just once. The chain uses TRBV19 and TRBJ1-6; D unresolved. The CDR3 sequence is 16 residues long. Germline V lookup: CDR1 LNHDA, CDR2 SQIVND (reference sequence). The V and J ends lost 2 bases and 6 bases respectively, with 14 bases between them. CDR3 sequence reads: CASSIWALGGNSPLHF. CDR3 DNA sequence: TGTGCCAGTAGTATATGGGCCCTAGGAGGTAATTCACCCCTCCACTTT.